The 28 T cell receptor beta chains below come from one sample, sequenced in a study of T cell changes during pregnancy in multiple sclerosis. Repertoires were generated with immunoSEQ multiplex PCR, while TCRdb's copy carries only in-frame clones and drops some. The top ten hold roughly 1.5% of the sample, which has around 62,000 clones, 90% seen once. Specimen: peripheral blood, collected in the third trimester of pregnancy. Receptor source: a female donor with multiple sclerosis, enrolled in a pregnancy study.

V and J are TRBV11-2 and TRBJ2-7; no clear D. Trimming removed 1 base at V and 2 bases at J, with 9 bases between. CDR1 and CDR2 (germline): SGHAT, FQNNGV. This CDR3 region has 14 residues. In DNA, the CDR3 is TGTGCCAGCAGCTTAGCTTTACAGACCTACGAGCAGTACTTC. Protein: CASSLALQTYEQYF. Looking up the rest from reference TRBV11-2 and TRBJ2-7 gives the full variable domain: EAGVAQSPRYKIIEKRQSVAFWCNPISGHATLYWYQQILGQGPKLLIQFQNNGVVDDSQLPKDRFSAERLKGVDSTLKIQPAKLEDSAVYLCASSLALQTYEQYFGPGTRLTVT.

The table lists this clone with a count of one. The rearrangement links TRBV7-2 to TRBJ1-3; D not certain. The germline V and J ends were trimmed by 5 bases and 5 bases, with 16 bases remaining between them. This CDR3 comprises 15 residues. Germline lookup yields CDR1 SGHTA and CDR2 FQGNSA. The CDR3 region is CASSPAPGFRNTIYF. CDR3 nucleotides: TGTGCCAGCAGCCCGGCCCCGGGGTTTCGAAACACCATATATTTT.

The J gene is TRBJ1-2, the V gene TRBV20-1; D is uncertain. CDR1 is DFQATT and CDR2 is SNEGSKA in the germline V gene (reference sequence). There are 11 residues in the CDR3. The V end lost 5 bases, the J end lost 10 bases, and 14 bases lay between the germline ends. CDR3 nucleotide sequence: TGCAGTGCTTGGAGGGAGGAAGACTACACCTTC. This gives the protein CSAWREEDYTF.

This clone was counted a few times. The chain is built from TRBV6-1 and TRBJ2-5, with 11 bases that match TRBD2. V shed 2 bases, J shed 4 bases, and the junction held 3 bases outside the gene matches. The CDR3 sequence is 15 residues long. Germline V lookup: CDR1 MNHNS, CDR2 SASEGT. CDR3 in amino acids: CASSELAGGPETQYF. The CDR3, as DNA: TGTGCCAGCAGTGAATTAGCGGGAGGGCCAGAGACCCAGTACTTC.

The V gene is TRBV18, the J gene TRBJ2-5; D not resolved. The germline gives CDR1 KGHSH, CDR2 LQKENI. V lost 0 bases and J 5 bases, leaving 10 bases between the germline ends. The CDR3 extends over 14 amino acids. The CDR3 reads CASSPPATTETQYF. The CDR3 DNA follows: TGTGCCAGCTCACCACCGGCTACTACCGAGACCCAGTACTTC.

In its sample, this clone was seen once. The chain uses TRBV2 and TRBJ2-3; D possibly corresponds to TRBD1 (8 bases). CDR3 length: 14 residues. V was cut by 5 bases and J by 5 bases, with 14 bases left in between. Germline assignment: CDR1 SNHLY and CDR2 FYNNEI. DNA of the CDR3: TGTGCCAGCAGTTTACAGGGGGGGGGAGATACGCAGTATTTT. Its translation is CASSLQGGGDTQYF.

This chain joins TRBV5-1 and TRBJ2-5; 8 nucleotides align to TRBD1. Germline CDR1 reads SGHRS; CDR2 reads YFSETQ. V shed 3 bases and J 4 bases; nucleotides not matched to a gene: 5. The CDR3 is made up of 14 amino acids. The CDR3 nucleotides are TGCGCCAGCAGCTATTCAGGACAGGGAGAGACCCAGTACTTC. This codes for CASSYSGQGETQYF. Drawing the rest from reference TRBV5-1 and TRBJ2-5, the complete variable domain is KAGVTQTPRYLIKTRGQQVTLSCSPISGHRSVSWYQQTPGQGLQFLFEYFSETQRNKGNFPGRFSGRQFSNSRSEMNVSTLELGDSALYLCASSYSGQGETQYFGPGTRLLVL.

This chain links TRBV7-6 with TRBJ1-6, with D tentatively TRBD1 (5 bases). V was pared by 3 bases and J by 7 bases, with 13 bases between. Germline assignment: CDR1 SGHVS and CDR2 FNYEAQ. The CDR3 length is 15 residues. The CDR3 DNA follows: TGTGCCAGCAGCTTGGGCCCAGGGCGCAATTCACCCCTCCACTTT. Its translation: CASSLGPGRNSPLHF.

The chain uses TRBV7-9 and TRBJ2-3; TRBD1 might be the D (7 bases). The germline V gene has CDR1 SEHNR and CDR2 FQNEAQ (reference sequence). The germline V and J ends were trimmed by 1 base and 7 bases, with 12 bases remaining between them. CDR3 size: 14 residues. The CDR3 DNA sequence: TGTGCCAGCAGCTTAGGACAGGGCGGGAATACGCAGTATTTT. Amino acid sequence: CASSLGQGGNTQYF. The entire variable domain, with the rest obtained from reference TRBV7-9 and TRBJ2-3, is as follows: DTGVSQNPRHKITKRGQNVTFRCDPISEHNRLYWYRQTLGQGPEFLTYFQNEAQLEKSRLLSDRFSAERPKGSFSTLEIQRTEQGDSAMYLCASSLGQGGNTQYFGPGTRLTVL.

The V and J genes are TRBV6-5 and TRBJ1-1, with D perhaps TRBD1 (5 bases). Looked up from germline, CDR1 is MNHEY and CDR2 is SVGAGI. V dropped 6 bases and J dropped 0 bases, with 14 bases sitting between them. The CDR3 runs 15 residues. The CDR3 loop reads CASRDRRGMNTEAFF. The CDR3 nucleotides read TGTGCCAGCAGGGACCGGAGGGGCATGAACACTGAAGCTTTCTTT.

The chain joins TRBV10-2 to TRBJ2-7, with 8 bases aligning to TRBD2. Germline loops: CDR1 WSHSY, CDR2 SAAADI. This CDR3 has 17 residues. Trimming removed 8 bases from V and 2 bases from J; junction bases left unmatched: 17. The CDR3 protein is CASPGLDSGVYAYEQYF. In DNA, the CDR3 is TGCGCCAGCCCGGGGTTGGATAGCGGGGTGTACGCCTACGAGCAGTACTTC.

This chain joins TRBV2 and TRBJ1-2; D is undetermined. CDR1 is SNHLY, CDR2 FYNNEI, per germline. CDR3 size: 13 residues. V gave up 9 bases and J gave up 3 bases, with 14 bases separating them. CDR3 amino acids: CARRALPHYGYTF. The CDR3 region has the DNA TGTGCCAGGCGAGCACTCCCACACTATGGCTACACCTTC.

The rearrangement links TRBV25-1 to TRBJ1-2; unclear D gene. Germline V lookup: CDR1 MGHDK, CDR2 SYGVNS. V gave up 5 bases and J gave up 7 bases, with 14 bases separating them. CDR3 length equals 13 residues. CDR3 coding DNA: TGTGCCAGCAGTCCAAGCCCCGGAGGTGGCTACACCTTC. Encoded protein: CASSPSPGGGYTF.

This clone was observed once. V gene TRBV11-2 combines with J gene TRBJ2-7; perhaps TRBD1 as D (5 bases). Looked up from germline, CDR1 is SGHAT and CDR2 is FQNNGV. CDR3 size: 15 residues. Trimming removed 1 base at V and 2 bases at J, with 12 bases between. Here the CDR3 reads CASSLGQGNAYEQYF. In nucleotides, the CDR3 is TGTGCCAGCAGCTTAGGGCAGGGTAACGCCTACGAGCAGTACTTC.

This chain connects TRBV5-4 to TRBJ2-1; 11 nucleotides align to TRBD2. Germline V gene lookup returns CDR1 SGHNT and CDR2 YYREEE (reference sequence). V gave up 4 bases and J gave up 4 bases; unmatched junction bases: 1. The CDR3 has 14 residues. CDR3 nucleotide sequence: TGTGCCAGCAGCCGGACTAGCGGGTACAATGAGCAGTTCTTC. This gives the protein CASSRTSGYNEQFF.

The chain links TRBV19 to TRBJ2-7, with TRBD2 matching over 8 bases. Germline V gene sequence: CDR1 LNHDA, CDR2 SQIVND (reference sequence). CDR3 length equals 14 residues. V gave up 7 bases and J gave up 5 bases; unmatched junction bases: 10. The CDR3 sequence: CASKVREGRDEQYF. CDR3 DNA: TGTGCCAGTAAGGTTCGGGAGGGCCGAGACGAGCAGTACTTC.

V usage is TRBV6-5 and J usage is TRBJ2-5, with D possibly being TRBD1 (5 bases). V lost 2 bases and J lost 5, with 12 bases in between. There are 14 residues in the CDR3. Germline V gives CDR1 MNHEY, CDR2 SVGAGI. The CDR3, as DNA: TGTGCCAGCAGTTACCGGACACGGGCGGAGACCCAGTACTTC. Translating gives CASSYRTRAETQYF.

V gene TRBV5-1 combines with J gene TRBJ1-1; tentatively, D is TRBD1 (6 bases). This CDR3 is built from 15 residues. Trimming removed 3 bases from V and 1 base from J, with 13 bases in between. Germline loops: CDR1 SGHRS, CDR2 YFSETQ. As DNA, the CDR3 is TGCGCCAGCAGCTGGACCGGGACACCGAACACTGAAGCTTTCTTT. Translation: CASSWTGTPNTEAFF.

V and J are TRBV2 and TRBJ2-2, with D maybe TRBD1 (6 bases). Trimming removed 6 bases at V and 6 bases at J, with 14 bases between. In germline, CDR1 is SNHLY, CDR2 FYNNEI. This CDR3 comprises 14 residues. This CDR3 is CASRGTSVAGELFF. The CDR3 bases are TGTGCCAGCAGAGGGACATCCGTCGCCGGGGAGCTGTTTTTT.

This rearrangement joins TRBV11-1 to TRBJ2-3; 10 bases agree with TRBD2. The CDR3 consists of 17 residues. After removal of 4 bases from V and 4 bases from J, the junction contained 11 bases not matched to a gene. Germline V lookup: CDR1 SGHAT, CDR2 FQDESV (reference sequence). The CDR3 reads CASSSDGAGGRADTQYF. The CDR3 DNA sequence: TGTGCCAGCAGCTCGGATGGAGCGGGGGGGAGGGCAGATACGCAGTATTTT.

This rearrangement joins TRBV2 to TRBJ2-1; a possible D gene is TRBD2 (6 bases). V lost 11 bases and J lost 7, with 18 bases in between. CDR3 length equals 13 residues. Germline CDR1 is SNHLY and CDR2 is FYNNEI. The DNA for the CDR3 is TGTGCCGGCGGGACTCCCGCGGCTAATGAGCAGTTCTTC. This translates into CAGGTPAANEQFF.

This chain links TRBV6-1 with TRBJ2-1; possibly TRBD2 for D (5 bases). V was clipped by 4 bases and J by 4 bases, with 11 bases between them. The CDR3 is 14 residues long. Germline assignment: CDR1 MNHNS and CDR2 SASEGT. CDR3 coding DNA: TGTGCCAGCAGTGTCCCTGGGAGTTACAATGAGCAGTTCTTC. Translation: CASSVPGSYNEQFF.

The J gene is TRBJ2-1, the V gene TRBV19, with 11 positions matching TRBD2. V lost 1 base to trimming and J lost 10 bases; unmatched junction nucleotides: 12. The CDR3 consists of 17 residues. Looked up from germline, CDR1 is LNHDA and CDR2 is SQIVND (reference sequence). CDR3 sequence (DNA): TGTGCCAGTAGTATAGGGGCTAGCGGGGGGAGGGTAGGCGAGCAGTTCTTC. It is translated as CASSIGASGGRVGEQFF.

This sequence joins TRBV19 and TRBJ2-7, with unresolved D. The CDR3 sequence is 14 residues long. Germline CDR1 LNHDA, CDR2 SQIVND (reference sequence). Trimming removed 5 bases from V and 4 bases from J, with 15 bases in between. This CDR3 is CASSSLTDTYEQYF. CDR3 nucleotides: TGTGCCAGTAGTTCCTTAACCGATACATACGAGCAGTACTTC.

The V gene is TRBV7-9, the J gene TRBJ1-2; the D is unclear. CDR1 and CDR2 from the germline V gene are SEHNR and FQNEAQ (reference sequence). This CDR3 has 13 amino acids. The CDR3 bases are TGTGCAACCGGGAGGGAGTCGAGCTATGGCTACACCTTC. Protein product: CATGRESSYGYTF.

J is TRBJ1-1 and V is TRBV30; D perhaps matches TRBD1 (5 bases). CDR1 GTSNPN and CDR2 SVGIG come from the germline V gene (reference sequence). CDR3 length equals 13 residues. The CDR3 loop reads CAQSRQTYTEAFF. DNA for the CDR3: TGTGCGCAGTCCCGACAGACTTACACTGAAGCTTTCTTT.

The J gene is TRBJ1-3, the V gene TRBV5-5; possible D gene TRBD1, 6 bases. Germline CDR1 is SGHKS and CDR2 is YYEKEE (reference sequence). This CDR3 has 15 residues. V was cut by 2 bases and J by 0 bases, with 9 bases left in between. As DNA, the CDR3 is TGTGCCAGCAGCTTCGACAGGAGCTCTGGAAACACCATATATTTT. Translating gives CASSFDRSSGNTIYF.

The genes are TRBV10-3 and TRBJ2-3; D gene unclear. The CDR3 runs to 14 residues. The V gene lost 4 bases and the J gene lost 5 bases, with 13 bases spanning the gap. Germline lookup yields CDR1 ENHRY and CDR2 SYGVKD. The CDR3 region is CAISGATDGDTQYF. Written as DNA, the CDR3 is TGTGCCATCAGTGGGGCAACAGACGGAGATACGCAGTATTTT.